This entry features one T cell receptor beta chain sequence. With 4 bases removed from V and 3 bases from J, the gap between germline ends came to 8 bases. The CDR3 is 14 amino acids. CDR1 SGHRS and CDR2 YFSETQ come from the germline V gene. The entry originates in a study of blood T cell repertoires in COVID-19. Across the whole study: Samples of COVID-19 (acute and convalescent) were obtained from the United States, Italy and Spain. The cDNA or gDNA used as material had been derived from T cells, B-cell-depleted T cells, or PBMCs.

Membership in each cohort depended on participant-reported clinical history. This table comes from immunoSEQ multiplex PCR, and its TCRdb copy is limited to in-frame clones, with some not included. Of about 150,000 clones detected, under 90% appear once; the ten largest clones hold roughly 8%. The gene calls are TRBV5-1 and TRBJ2-6; no clear D gene. The TCR was taken from a woman aged 45-60 years who had recovered from COVID-19. Sequenced input: PBMCs or T cells enriched from blood (not recorded which). In nucleotides, the CDR3 is TGCGCCAGCAGCAGAACAGTTGGGGCCAACGTCCTGACTTTC. It translates to CASSRTVGANVLTF.